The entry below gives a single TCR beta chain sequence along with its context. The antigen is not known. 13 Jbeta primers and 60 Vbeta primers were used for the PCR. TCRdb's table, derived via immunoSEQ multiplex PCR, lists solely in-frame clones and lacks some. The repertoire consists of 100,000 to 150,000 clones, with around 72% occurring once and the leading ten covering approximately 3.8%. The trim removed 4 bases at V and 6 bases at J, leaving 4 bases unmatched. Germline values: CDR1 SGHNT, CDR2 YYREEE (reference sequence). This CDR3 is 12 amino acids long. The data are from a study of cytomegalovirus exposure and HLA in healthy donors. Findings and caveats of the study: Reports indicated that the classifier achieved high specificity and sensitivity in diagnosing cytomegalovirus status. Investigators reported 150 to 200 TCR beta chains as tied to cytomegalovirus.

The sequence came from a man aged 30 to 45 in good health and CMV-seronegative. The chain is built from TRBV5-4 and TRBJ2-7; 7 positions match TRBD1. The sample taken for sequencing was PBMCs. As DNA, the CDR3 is TGTGCCAGCAGCAGGGGGCTGGTCGAGCAGTACTTC. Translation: CASSRGLVEQYF.